What follows is one T cell receptor (beta chain) and its context. The antigen is unknown. Those patients who had chemo-refractory metastatic non-small-cell lung cancer were given focal radiation along with CTLA-4 blockade through ipilimumab. The sample is drawn from a study of radiotherapy plus CTLA-4 blockade in lung cancer. Study overall: Objective responses occurred in 18% of patients; 31% had disease control.

Profiled with immunoSEQ multiplex PCR; TCRdb holds only in-frame clones, not every one. The table shows 85,000 to 130,000 clones, with about 83% occurring only once. Per the germline V gene, CDR1 is SGHVS and CDR2 is FQNEAQ. CDR3 size: 17 residues. V lost 4 bases and J lost 6; bases outside the gene matches: 9. Study conclusions and caveats: Some TCR clones had been derived from tumors. These clones expanded in peripheral blood after radiotherapy plus ipilimumab. Best predicting response, reportedly, were early blood T cell clone dynamics, with interferon-beta.

This sequence originates from a human donor with non-small cell lung cancer that progressed on radiotherapy plus ipilimumab. Some clones in this sample may be carry-over from other donors' samples. V gene TRBV7-8 combines with J gene TRBJ2-1; TRBD2 matches at 13 bases. The sample was peripheral blood, taken from a patient treated with radiotherapy plus ipilimumab. The CDR3 DNA is TGTGCCAGCAGCTCAAGGACTAGCGGGGGATTGGGCAATGAGCAGTTCTTC. Protein sequence: CASSSRTSGGLGNEQFF.